This TCR beta chain was sequenced in a study of T cells in Graves' hyperthyroidism and ophthalmopathy. Amplification targeted TCR beta CDR3 regions from RNA transcripts. First-round RT-PCR with HTBI primers amplified the TCR CDR3 region. One entry per CDR3 protein results from TCRdb running MiXCR on the multiplex PCR reads. Among more than 550,000 distinct CDR3 sequences listed, 45% were seen once. V lost 6 bases and J 1 base, leaving 9 bases between the germline ends. Looked up from germline, CDR1 is SNHLY and CDR2 is FYNNEI. This CDR3 contains 13 residues. This clonotype occurred once. Its antigen remains unidentified. This may arise from a read error, as a much more abundant clone is one base away. Regarding the study as a whole: Progression to ophthalmopathy was predicted a median of roughly 6.8 months early. Most expanded thyroid clonotypes above 0.001 also appeared in blood.

Exclusions: uncontrolled infection, other autoimmune disease, pregnancy, lactation. Sequencing was done on a sample of peripheral blood or thyroid tissue (not recorded which). The sequence was collected from an adult man with Graves' disease, either hyperthyroidism or ophthalmopathy (not recorded which). This chain joins TRBV2 and TRBJ1-2; maybe TRBD1 (5 bases). The CDR3 protein is CASRGTVNYGYTF. The CDR3 DNA reads TGTGCCAGCAGGGGGACGGTTAACTATGGCTACACCTTC.